This entry lists 7 T cell receptor beta chains sequenced from one sample in a study of cytomegalovirus exposure and HLA in healthy donors. Primers: 60 Vbeta forward and 13 Jbeta reverse. Using immunoSEQ multiplex PCR, the repertoire was profiled, and TCRdb retains in-frame clones only, with some absent. The table has roughly 160,000 clones, approximately 76% seen once; the top ten hold under 1.5%. Sequenced material: PBMCs. The receptors were gathered from a man aged 60 to 69 in good health and CMV-seronegative.

The rearrangement joins TRBV5-1 to TRBJ2-5; 8 bases align to TRBD2. This CDR3 spans 15 amino acids. Germline V gene sequence: CDR1 SGHRS, CDR2 YFSETQ. V shed 4 bases, J shed 3 bases, and the junction held 8 bases outside the gene matches. Here the CDR3 reads CASSETGGPEETQYF. The CDR3 DNA is TGCGCCAGCAGCGAAACGGGAGGGCCAGAAGAGACCCAGTACTTC. Drawing the rest from reference TRBV5-1 and TRBJ2-5, the complete variable domain is KAGVTQTPRYLIKTRGQQVTLSCSPISGHRSVSWYQQTPGQGLQFLFEYFSETQRNKGNFPGRFSGRQFSNSRSEMNVSTLELGDSALYLCASSETGGPEETQYFGPGTRLLVL.

The V call is TRBV28, the J call TRBJ2-7; 10 bases map to TRBD1. CDR1 is MDHEN and CDR2 is SYDVKM in the germline V gene. The V gene end was trimmed by 5 bases and the J gene end by 5 bases; junction bases not matched to a gene: 9. The CDR3 extends over 15 amino acids. CDR3 nucleotide sequence: TGTGCCAGCAGTACTTGGGGACAGGGGTTCAACGAGCAGTACTTC. It is translated as CASSTWGQGFNEQYF.

The chain joins TRBV5-4 to TRBJ2-1, with a weak D call TRBD2 (6 bases). The germline V and J ends were trimmed by 3 bases and 6 bases, with 13 bases remaining between them. Per germline, CDR1 SGHNT and CDR2 YYREEE (reference sequence). CDR3 length equals 14 residues. Here the CDR3 reads CASSWDSVGNEQFF. CDR3 sequence (DNA): TGTGCCAGCAGCTGGGACTCCGTAGGCAATGAGCAGTTCTTC.

Concerning this clone: One end of the junction fails to match germline, which may point to a read error. The V gene is TRBV7-9, the J gene TRBJ2-5; D not certain. CDR3 length: 15 residues. From germline, CDR1 is SEHNR and CDR2 FQNEAQ (reference sequence). CDR3 DNA sequence: TGTTCCAGCAGCCCCAGACCGGAGAGAGGAGAGACCCAGTACTTC. Its protein is CSSSPRPERGETQYF.

The chain is built from TRBV7-2 and TRBJ1-2; possible D gene TRBD1, 6 bases. CDR3 size: 13 residues. Germline V CDR1 and CDR2: SGHTA, FQGNSA. The germline V and J ends were trimmed by 7 bases and 2 bases, with 11 bases remaining between them. CDR3 sequence reads: CASTPQGNYGYTF. CDR3 coding DNA: TGTGCCAGCACCCCACAGGGAAACTATGGCTACACCTTC.

Regarding this clone: At one of its ends the junction is not consistent with the germline gene, which may arise from a read error. The chain recombines TRBV10-3 with TRBJ2-5; D remains unclear. CDR3 length: 14 amino acids. CDR1 is ENHRY and CDR2 is SYGVKD in the germline V gene. The CDR3 is CAISESPVQEAQYF. The CDR3 bases are TGTGCCATCAGTGAGTCGCCAGTCCAAGAGGCCCAGTACTTC.

The rearrangement uses TRBV11-2 and TRBJ1-5, with D possibly being TRBD1 (6 bases). The germline V gene has CDR1 SGHAT and CDR2 FQNNGV. The V gene lost 5 bases and the J gene lost 0 bases, with 14 bases spanning the gap. The CDR3 runs 16 residues. CDR3 nucleotide sequence: TGTGCCAGCAGCCCCAGGGCGGACAGTAGCAATCAGCCCCAGCATTTT. This codes for CASSPRADSSNQPQHF.